This T cell receptor beta chain was identified in a study of a mutant IDH1 vaccine in newly diagnosed glioma. Study-wide context: Of treated patients, 62.5% were men and 37.5% women, averaging 40.4 years. Previous care, which was radiotherapy, temozolomide, or both, most often involved both.

Remarks on this clone: The antigen is not known.

Time point noted: week 11, during vaccination. Every vaccination contained 300 ug of the mutant IDH1 20-mer peptide and was paired with topical imiquimod. Measured with immunoSEQ multiplex PCR; TCRdb has only the in-frame clones, and not every one. The profile covers roughly 57,000 clones, with over 75% appearing a single time and approximately 2% taken by the ten largest. Study observations and caveats: Shifts in the top peripheral T cell clonotypes seemed unrelated to pseudoprogression.

Germline V gene lookup returns CDR1 KGHSH and CDR2 LQKENI. The CDR3 covers 16 residues. Trimming at V came to 1 base and at J to 1 base, leaving 5 bases not matched to a gene. The chain combines TRBV18 with TRBJ2-7, with TRBD1 matching 9 bases. This sample comprised PBMCs, obtained from a glioma patient whose treatment included an IDH1 peptide vaccine. This TCR derives from a man in his forties with glioma. The CDR3 sequence is CASSPRDRVTSYEQYF. CDR3 nucleotide sequence: TGTGCCAGCTCACCACGGGACAGGGTGACTTCCTACGAGCAGTACTTC.